This TCR beta chain was sequenced during a study of OX40 agonist ivuxolimab in advanced cancers. Notes on the research overall: Ivuxolimab, which targeted the costimulatory receptor OX40 (CD134), was an agonistic, fully human IgG2 monoclonal antibody. Intravenous ivuxolimab was administered to patients every 2 weeks at six dose levels: 0.01, 0.1, 0.3, 1.5, 3 and 10 mg/kg. Of the roughly 54 dose-escalation patients, hepatocellular carcinoma was present in some 19, melanoma in roughly 15, renal cell carcinoma in 9 and head and neck cancer in 9. A male proportion of 75% to 85% and a mean age of about 60 years, ranging from 23 to 79, were recorded for the dose-escalation cohort. Prior anti-PD-1, anti-PD-L1 or anti-CTLA-4 therapy was permitted, and 40% of dose-escalation patients had received checkpoint inhibitors. Partial responses occurred in three dose-escalation patients, of whom one had hepatocellular carcinoma and two had cutaneous melanoma. Peripheral TCRbeta sequencing was intended to test whether TCR sequence diversity was altered and clonal T-cell expansion was caused by ivuxolimab. The monotherapy dose-escalation portion (N ≈ 57 patients) of the phase I ivuxolimab trial is reported in the paper.

Genomic DNA was isolated from the sorted cells so that the TCRbeta CDR3 region could be sequenced. The immunoSEQ Assay was used for sequencing of TCRbeta CDR3 regions. As stored in TCRdb, this immuneACCESS dataset retains in-frame rearrangements with V and J assigned. A fraction of the clones does not appear; measured against another copy, unresolved V genes explain less than half of the discrepancy, and the remainder lacks a known reason. This sample comprises around 27,000 clones, over 60% of them detected only once. About 14% of the sample goes to the ten largest clones. Points the paper makes about the study in general: At doses from 0.1 to 3.0 mg/kg, clonal expansion was seen in both CD4+ and CD8+ blood T cells between baseline and week 6. Low levels of normalized T-cell clonal expansion were also seen in some nonresponding patients. Which antigens the clonally expanded peripheral T cells were specific for was not determined. After ivuxolimab, expanded clones were on average more numerous among CD8+ T cells than among CD4+ T cells. In the 0.1-3.0 mg/kg groups, partial responders were among the patients with the lowest normalized peripheral clonal expansion, particularly in CD8+ T cells.

About this clone: No antigen is known for it. Qualities for individual bases were not recorded, and no much larger clone is one base off.

A distance of 5 bases separates the germline ends of V and J, which lose 4 bases and 4 bases respectively. CDR1 and CDR2 are drawn from the germline V gene (reference sequence): SEHNR, FQNEAQ. Spanning cysteine to phenylalanine, the CDR3 consists of 12 amino acids. Solely the CDR3 DNA is kept, with 36 bases framed from the first base. The trial excluded patients who had a history of autoimmune disease or were on systemic immunosuppression. Peripheral blood for TCR sequencing was collected from all dose cohorts at baseline, on cycle 4 day 1, and on cycle 7 day 1. Samples were obtained from an open-label, multicenter, first-in-human phase I dose-escalation trial of ivuxolimab. Adults with locally advanced or metastatic head and neck squamous cell, hepatocellular, melanoma or renal cell carcinoma were enrolled in the trial. Before TCR sequencing, CD4+ T cells and CD8+ T cells from peripheral blood were sorted into separate populations.

The V and J segments used are TRBV7-9 and TRBJ1-5; confidence is insufficient to name the D gene. The specimen comprised CD4+ or CD8+ T cells sorted from blood, sampled in a trial of the OX40 agonist ivuxolimab. The TCR originated in an adult with an advanced solid tumor such as melanoma, head and neck, liver or kidney cancer. The CDR3 protein is CASSSQNQPQHF. The nucleotides are TGTGCCAGCAGCTCACAGAATCAGCCCCAGCATTTT. Beyond the CDR3, the reference TRBV7-9 and TRBJ1-5 genes provide the residues; the full variable domain reads: DTGVSQNPRHKITKRGQNVTFRCDPISEHNRLYWYRQTLGQGPEFLTYFQNEAQLEKSRLLSDRFSAERPKGSFSTLEIQRTEQGDSAMYLCASSSQNQPQHFGDGTRLSIL.